This T cell receptor (beta chain) was sequenced in a study of early T cells in non-severe SARS-CoV-2 infection. Study-wide background: Chains from this unsorted whole-blood bulk RNA could not be paired. Study results and caveats: Sequences matched to VDJdb favored anti-spike CD8 responses, while private and CD4 specificities were missed.

As part of library construction, unique molecular identifiers were attached to individual cDNA molecules. TCRdb recomputed calls from the 5' RACE reads with MiXCR, one row per CDR3 protein. Altogether under 70,000 distinct CDR3 sequences are present, about 13% being singletons, with the ten largest covering roughly 9.3%. This clonotype has ten or more counts. The target antigen is unknown. The CDR3 length is 13 residues. V lost 0 bases, J lost 8 bases, and 8 bases lay in between. Germline-derived CDR1 and CDR2 are PRHDT and FYEKMQ (reference sequence). This clonotype was obtained from an adult who was a healthcare worker with PCR-confirmed SARS-CoV-2 infection or an uninfected control (not recorded which). The chain uses TRBV13 and TRBJ1-5, with D possibly being TRBD1 (5 bases). The sequencing used whole blood, collected at baseline. CDR3 residues: CASSLGWGKPQHF. The CDR3 nucleotides read TGTGCCAGCAGCTTAGGCTGGGGGAAGCCCCAGCATTTT.